A selection of T cell receptor beta chains follows, all from one sample in a study of cytomegalovirus exposure and HLA in healthy donors. Sequenced by immunoSEQ multiplex PCR; TCRdb stores in-frame clones only, minus some. The sample has 85,000 to 100,000 clones, over 70% seen once. The sequencing sample was made of PBMCs. Every receptor here comes from a man aged 45-65 years in good health and CMV-seropositive. Both conserved end residues are part of each CDR3. A D gene is named only where the DNA matches it firmly. Expanded clones get a size class; other rows say once, few or many, or leave the size out.

size	D	V	J	length	DNA	CDR3
NA	TRBD2	TRBV6-4	TRBJ2-1	15	TGTGCCAGCAGTGCTGGGGGGGATCCCTACAATGAGCAGTTCTTC	CASSAGGDPYNEQFF
NA	NA	TRBV5-1	TRBJ1-5	15	TGCGCCAGCAGGGGGGGAAGAGATAGCAATCAGCCCCAGAATTTT	CASRGGRDSNQPQNF
NA	TRBD1	TRBV11-1	TRBJ2-7	14	TGTGCCAGCAGCCCCCTGGGACAGGTCTACGAGCAGTACTTC	CASSPLGQVYEQYF
NA	NA	TRBV28	TRBJ1-1	13	TGTGCCACTAACGGGGGGGCTAACACTGAAGCTTTCTTT	CATNGGANTEAFF
NA	NA	TRBV23-1	TRBJ1-5	15	TGCGCCAGCAGTCACCAAGACAGATACGATCAGCCCCAGCATTTT	CASSHQDRYDQPQHF
once	TRBD1	TRBV25-1	TRBJ1-2	13	TGTGCCAGCAGTGGCCAGGGGGCTTATGGCTACACCTTC	CASSGQGAYGYTF
NA	TRBD1	TRBV7-3	TRBJ2-7	13	TGTGCCAGCAGCGTCGGGACAGGGTACGAGCAGTACTTC	CASSVGTGYEQYF
NA	TRBD2	TRBV5-1	TRBJ2-2	14	TGCGCCAGCAGCCAGCGGGGGGTTACCGGGGAGCTGTTTTTT	CASSQRGVTGELFF
NA	TRBD2	TRBV4-3	TRBJ2-2	19	TGCGCCAGCAGCCAAGATCGACTAGCGGGGGGGACGAACACCGGGGAGCTGTTTTTT	CASSQDRLAGGTNTGELFF
NA	TRBD2	TRBV27	TRBJ2-5	15	TGTGCCAGCAGTACCCTAGCGGGGGGTTCATCTGAGCAGTACTTC	CASSTLAGGSSEQYF
NA	TRBD2	TRBV9	TRBJ2-7	15	TGTGCCAGCAGCAATAGCGGGGGGGCCAGCTACGAGCAGTACTTC	CASSNSGGASYEQYF
NA	NA	TRBV27	TRBJ1-2	13	TGTGCCAGCAGGCAGGGACATTTTTATGGCTACCCCTTC	CASRQGHFYGYPF
NA	TRBD1	TRBV4-2	TRBJ1-5	15	TGTGCCAGCAGCCACGACTCAGGGGGAGGCCAGCCCCAGCATTTT	CASSHDSGGGQPQHF
NA	TRBD1	TRBV30	TRBJ1-1	15	TGTGCCTTGGGATGGCCGGGACAGGGAAACACTGAAGCTTTCTTT	CALGWPGQGNTEAFF
NA	TRBD1	TRBV6-5	TRBJ2-7	14	TGTGCCAGCAGTTACGGCAGGGGGCGCGACGAGCAGTACTTC	CASSYGRGRDEQYF
NA	NA	TRBV30	TRBJ1-1	14	TGTGCCTGGAGTCCCTTTGCGGGGAACACTGAAGCTTTCTTT	CAWSPFAGNTEAFF
once	TRBD1	TRBV18	TRBJ1-6	15	TGTGCCAGCTCACCAGTCGGGACAGGGATATCACCCCTCCACTTT	CASSPVGTGISPLHF
few	TRBD1	TRBV7-2	TRBJ1-1	14	TGTGCCAGCAGCTCCCGGACAGGATCCACTGAAGCTTTCTTT	CASSSRTGSTEAFF
NA	NA	TRBV6-5	TRBJ2-3	15	TGTGCCAGCAGCCTTATGACAGCTAGCACAGATACGCAGTATTTT	CASSLMTASTDTQYF
NA	NA	TRBV30	TRBJ1-2	12	TGTGCCTGGAGTAACAGGAACTATGGCTACACCTTC	CAWSNRNYGYTF
NA	TRBD1	TRBV5-1	TRBJ2-3	15	TGCGCCAGCAGCCAAAGACAGGGCTCGCAGGATACGCAGTATTTT	CASSQRQGSQDTQYF
NA	NA	TRBV19	TRBJ1-6	14	TGTGCCAGTAGTATATGGGGCTTGAATTCACCCCTCCACTTT	CASSIWGLNSPLHF
few	NA	TRBV5-4	TRBJ2-4	14	TGTGCCAGCAGCTTGGAAGGGAGCGTTGGCATTCAGTACTTC	CASSLEGSVGIQYF
NA	TRBD1	TRBV28	TRBJ1-1	15	TGTGCCAGCAGTCCAACCGGGACAGGGTTCACTGAAGCTTTCTTT	CASSPTGTGFTEAFF
NA	NA	TRBV4-2	TRBJ2-1	17	TGTGCCAGCAGCCAAGGGGTCGGGAGTATCTCCTACAATGAGCAGTTCTTC	CASSQGVGSISYNEQFF
NA	TRBD1	TRBV7-9	TRBJ1-1	14	TGTGCCAGCAAAAGGACACAGGGACAGGGCGGAGCTTTCTTT	CASKRTQGQGGAFF
NA	TRBD2	TRBV11-2	TRBJ2-7	15	TGTGCCAGCAGCGAAGGACTAGCGGTTGCCTACGAGCAGTACTTC	CASSEGLAVAYEQYF
once	NA	TRBV19	TRBJ1-5	14	TGTGCCAGTAGTCAACAGGCCACAAATCAGCCCCAGCATTTT	CASSQQATNQPQHF
NA	TRBD1	TRBV19	TRBJ2-2	17	TGTGCCAGTACCGGGACAGGGGTCCATTACAACACCGGGGAGCTGTTTTTT	CASTGTGVHYNTGELFF
NA	NA	TRBV19	TRBJ1-5	18	TGTGCCAGTACCCCGTTTAACTCTGGCAGAGGGTACAATCAGCCCCAGCATTTT	CASTPFNSGRGYNQPQHF
NA	TRBD1	TRBV28	TRBJ1-6	13	TGTGCCAGCATTGGGACAGTGAATTCACCCCTCCACTTT	CASIGTVNSPLHF
NA	TRBD2	TRBV9	TRBJ2-7	15	TGTGCCAGCAGCTCAACCGCGGGGGGTCTCTACGAGCAGTACTTC	CASSSTAGGLYEQYF
few	TRBD2	TRBV30	TRBJ2-1	15	TGTGCCTGGAGTATGACTAGCGGGGGGATCGATGAGCAGTTCTTC	CAWSMTSGGIDEQFF
few	TRBD1	TRBV7-8	TRBJ2-5	15	TGTGCCAGCAGCTTGTTCCAGGGGGCTGGGGAGACCCAGTACTTC	CASSLFQGAGETQYF
NA	TRBD1	TRBV6-1	TRBJ2-7	15	TGTGCCAGCAGTGAACGAGACAGGGGGATCTACGAGCAGTACTTC	CASSERDRGIYEQYF